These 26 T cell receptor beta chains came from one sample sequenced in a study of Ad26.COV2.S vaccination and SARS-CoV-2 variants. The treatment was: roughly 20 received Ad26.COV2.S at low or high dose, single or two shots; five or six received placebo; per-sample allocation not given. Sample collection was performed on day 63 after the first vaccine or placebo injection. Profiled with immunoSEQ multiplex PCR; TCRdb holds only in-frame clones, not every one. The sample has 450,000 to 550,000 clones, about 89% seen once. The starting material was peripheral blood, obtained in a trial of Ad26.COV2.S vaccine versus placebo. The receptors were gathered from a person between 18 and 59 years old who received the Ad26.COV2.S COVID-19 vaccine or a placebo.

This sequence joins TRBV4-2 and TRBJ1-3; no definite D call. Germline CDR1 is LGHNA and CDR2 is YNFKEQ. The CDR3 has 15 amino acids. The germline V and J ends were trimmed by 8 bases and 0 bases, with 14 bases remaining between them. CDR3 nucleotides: TGTGCCAGCCAAGAGGACCGAGGCTCTGGAAACACCATATATTTT. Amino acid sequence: CASQEDRGSGNTIYF.

The CDR3 nucleotides read TGTGCCAGCAGCCAAGATCCAGGGGGGGGCCTCTCTGGAAACACCATATATTTT. Amino acids: CASSQDPGGGLSGNTIYF. The genes are TRBV3-1 (or the pseudogene TRBV3-2) and TRBJ1-3; 7 nucleotides match TRBD1. This CDR3 contains 18 residues. Germline V gene data show CDR1 as LGHDT and CDR2 as YNNKEL (reference sequence). The V and J ends lost 0 bases and 0 bases, in that order; junction bases with no gene match: 8.

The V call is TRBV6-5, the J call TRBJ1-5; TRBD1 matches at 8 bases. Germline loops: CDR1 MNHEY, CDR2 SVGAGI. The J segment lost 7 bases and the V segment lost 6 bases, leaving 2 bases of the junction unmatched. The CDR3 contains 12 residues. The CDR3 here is CASRTGGQPQHF. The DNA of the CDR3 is TGTGCCAGCAGAACAGGGGGACAGCCCCAGCATTTT.

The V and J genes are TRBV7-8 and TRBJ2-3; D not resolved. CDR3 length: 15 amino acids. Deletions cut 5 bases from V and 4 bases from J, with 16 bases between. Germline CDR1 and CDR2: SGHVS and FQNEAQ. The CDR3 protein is CASSPYGYLPDTQYF. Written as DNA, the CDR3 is TGTGCCAGCAGCCCGTACGGGTATCTCCCAGATACGCAGTATTTT.

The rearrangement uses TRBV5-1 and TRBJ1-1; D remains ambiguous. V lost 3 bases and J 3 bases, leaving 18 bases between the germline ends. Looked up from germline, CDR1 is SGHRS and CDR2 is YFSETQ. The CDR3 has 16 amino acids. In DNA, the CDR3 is TGCGCCAGCAGCTCGGGTGTAAGTGCGGGATACACTGAAGCTTTCTTT. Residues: CASSSGVSAGYTEAFF.

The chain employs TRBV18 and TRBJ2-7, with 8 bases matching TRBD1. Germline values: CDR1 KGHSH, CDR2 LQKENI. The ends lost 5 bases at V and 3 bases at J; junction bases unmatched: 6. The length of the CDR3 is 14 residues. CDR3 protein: CASSADRGNYEQYF. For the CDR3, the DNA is TGTGCCAGCTCAGCCGACAGGGGTAACTACGAGCAGTACTTC.

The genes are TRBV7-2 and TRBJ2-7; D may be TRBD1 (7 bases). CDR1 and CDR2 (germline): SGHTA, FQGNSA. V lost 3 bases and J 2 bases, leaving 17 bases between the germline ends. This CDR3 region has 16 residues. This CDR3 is CASSFVAGGGTYEQYF. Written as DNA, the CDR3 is TGTGCCAGCAGCTTCGTGGCAGGGGGAGGTACCTACGAGCAGTACTTC.

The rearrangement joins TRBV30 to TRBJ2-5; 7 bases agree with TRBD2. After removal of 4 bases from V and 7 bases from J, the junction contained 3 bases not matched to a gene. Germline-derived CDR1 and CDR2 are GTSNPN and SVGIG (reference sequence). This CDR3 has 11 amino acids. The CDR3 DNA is TGTGCCTGGAAAGGGAGGGGGACCCAGTACTTC. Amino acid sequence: CAWKGRGTQYF.

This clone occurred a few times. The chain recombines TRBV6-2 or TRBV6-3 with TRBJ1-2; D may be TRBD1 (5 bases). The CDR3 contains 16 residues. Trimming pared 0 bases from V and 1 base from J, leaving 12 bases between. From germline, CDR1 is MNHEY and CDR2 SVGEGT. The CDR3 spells CASSYSSGRGNYGYTF. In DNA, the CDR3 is TGTGCCAGCAGTTACTCTTCGGGGAGGGGTAACTATGGCTACACCTTC.

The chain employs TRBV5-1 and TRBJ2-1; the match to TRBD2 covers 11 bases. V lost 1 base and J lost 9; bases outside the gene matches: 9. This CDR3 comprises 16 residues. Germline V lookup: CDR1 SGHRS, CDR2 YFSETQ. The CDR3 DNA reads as TGCGCCAGCAGCTTGACTAGCGGGGGAGCCTGGGGTGAGCAGTTCTTC. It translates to CASSLTSGGAWGEQFF.

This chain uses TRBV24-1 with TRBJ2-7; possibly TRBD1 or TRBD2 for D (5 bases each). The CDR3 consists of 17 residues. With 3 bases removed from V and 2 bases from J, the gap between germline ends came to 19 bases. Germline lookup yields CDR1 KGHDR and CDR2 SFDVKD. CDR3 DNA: TGTGCCACCAGTGATCCGACCCTCGGGACCGTCACCTACGAGCAGTACTTC. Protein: CATSDPTLGTVTYEQYF.

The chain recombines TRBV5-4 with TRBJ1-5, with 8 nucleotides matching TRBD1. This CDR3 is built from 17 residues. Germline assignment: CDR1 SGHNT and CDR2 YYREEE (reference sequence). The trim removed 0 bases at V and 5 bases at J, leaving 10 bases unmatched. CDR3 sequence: CASSLDGQGRQDQPQHF. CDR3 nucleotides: TGTGCCAGCAGCTTGGATGGACAGGGTAGGCAGGATCAGCCCCAGCATTTT.

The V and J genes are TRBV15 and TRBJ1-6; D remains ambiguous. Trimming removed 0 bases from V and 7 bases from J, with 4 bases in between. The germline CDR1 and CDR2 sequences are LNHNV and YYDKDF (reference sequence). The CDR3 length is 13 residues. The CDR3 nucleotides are TGTGCCACCAGCAGAGAATTCAATTCACCCCTCCACTTT. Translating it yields CATSREFNSPLHF.

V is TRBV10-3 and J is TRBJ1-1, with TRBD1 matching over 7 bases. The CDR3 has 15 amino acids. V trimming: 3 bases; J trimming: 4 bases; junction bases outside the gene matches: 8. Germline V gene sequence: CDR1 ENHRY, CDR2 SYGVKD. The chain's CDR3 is CAISDKRGPGTEAFF. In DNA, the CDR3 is TGTGCCATCAGTGATAAGAGGGGGCCGGGCACTGAAGCTTTCTTT.

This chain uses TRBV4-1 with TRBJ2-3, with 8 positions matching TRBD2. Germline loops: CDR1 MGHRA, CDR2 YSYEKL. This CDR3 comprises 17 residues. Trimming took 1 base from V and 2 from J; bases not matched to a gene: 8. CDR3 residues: CASSQGPPGGVTDTQYF. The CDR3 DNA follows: TGCGCCAGCAGCCAAGGGCCCCCCGGGGGGGTCACAGATACGCAGTATTTT.

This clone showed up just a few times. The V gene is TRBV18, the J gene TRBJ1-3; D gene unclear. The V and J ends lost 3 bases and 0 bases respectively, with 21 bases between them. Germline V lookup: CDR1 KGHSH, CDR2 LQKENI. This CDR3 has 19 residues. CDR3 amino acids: CASSPVLGYIGTSGNTIYF. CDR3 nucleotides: TGTGCCAGCTCACCGGTCCTTGGGTATATCGGTACCTCTGGAAACACCATATATTTT. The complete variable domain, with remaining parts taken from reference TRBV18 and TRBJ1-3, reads NAGVMQNPRHLVRRRGQEARLRCSPMKGHSHVYWYRQLPEEGLKFMVYLQKENIIDESGMPKERFSAEFPKEGPSILRIQQVVRGDSAAYFCASSPVLGYIGTSGNTIYFGEGSWLTVV.

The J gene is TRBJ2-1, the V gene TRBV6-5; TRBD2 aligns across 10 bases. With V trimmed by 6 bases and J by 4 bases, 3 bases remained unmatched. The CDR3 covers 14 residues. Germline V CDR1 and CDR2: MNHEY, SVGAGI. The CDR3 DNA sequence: TGTGCCAGCAGGGGACTAGCGCGTTACAATGAGCAGTTCTTC. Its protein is CASRGLARYNEQFF.

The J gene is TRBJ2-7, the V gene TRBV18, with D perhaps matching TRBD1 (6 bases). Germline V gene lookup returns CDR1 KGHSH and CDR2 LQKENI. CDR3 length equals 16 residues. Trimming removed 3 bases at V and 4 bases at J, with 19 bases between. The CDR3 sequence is CASSPETGSWLYEQYF. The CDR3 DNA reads TGTGCCAGCTCACCCGAAACAGGGTCCTGGCTATACGAGCAGTACTTC.

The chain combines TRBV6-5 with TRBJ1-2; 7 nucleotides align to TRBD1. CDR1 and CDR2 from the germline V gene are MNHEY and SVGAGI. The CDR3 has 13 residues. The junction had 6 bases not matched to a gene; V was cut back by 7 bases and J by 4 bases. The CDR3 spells CASTTQGRYGYTF. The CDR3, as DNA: TGTGCCAGCACTACACAGGGGCGCTATGGCTACACCTTC.

The DNA of the CDR3 is TGTGCCAGCAGGATAACAGGGGCTGGAGGCTACACCTTC. It encodes CASRITGAGGYTF. The chain links TRBV6-5 to TRBJ1-2; 7 nucleotides line up with TRBD1. The junction had 9 bases not matched to a gene; V was cut back by 6 bases and J by 8 bases. CDR1 is MNHEY, CDR2 SVGAGI, per germline. This CDR3 spans 13 amino acids.

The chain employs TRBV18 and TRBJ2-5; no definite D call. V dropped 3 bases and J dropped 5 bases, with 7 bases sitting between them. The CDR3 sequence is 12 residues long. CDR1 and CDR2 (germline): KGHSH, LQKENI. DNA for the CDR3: TGTGCCAGCTCACCGTTCCGGGAGACCCAGTACTTC. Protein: CASSPFRETQYF.

The CDR3 bases are TGTGCCAGCTCCGATACAGGGGATCAGCCCCAGCATTTT. Translated, it gives CASSDTGDQPQHF. The chain joins TRBV18 to TRBJ1-5, with 7 bases identical to TRBD1. CDR3 size: 13 residues. V shed 6 bases and J 5 bases; nucleotides not matched to a gene: 4. CDR1 and CDR2 from the germline V gene are KGHSH and LQKENI.

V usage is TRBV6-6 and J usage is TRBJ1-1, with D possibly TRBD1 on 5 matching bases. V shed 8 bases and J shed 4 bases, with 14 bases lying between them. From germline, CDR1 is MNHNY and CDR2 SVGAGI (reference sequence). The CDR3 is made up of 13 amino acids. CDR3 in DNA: TGTGCCAGCGGACCAGGGTATGGCACTGAAGCTTTCTTT. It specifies CASGPGYGTEAFF.

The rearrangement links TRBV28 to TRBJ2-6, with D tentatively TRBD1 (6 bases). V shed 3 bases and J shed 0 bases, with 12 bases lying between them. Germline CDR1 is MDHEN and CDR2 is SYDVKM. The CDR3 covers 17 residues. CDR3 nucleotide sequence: TGTGCCAGCAGTTTGGCGACAGGACGCTCTGGGGCCAACGTCCTGACTTTC. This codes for CASSLATGRSGANVLTF.

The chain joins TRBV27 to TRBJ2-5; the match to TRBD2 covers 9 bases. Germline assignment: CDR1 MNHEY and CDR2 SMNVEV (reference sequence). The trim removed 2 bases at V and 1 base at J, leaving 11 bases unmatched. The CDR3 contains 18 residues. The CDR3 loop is CASSLRALGRGGQETQYF. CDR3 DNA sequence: TGTGCCAGCAGTTTAAGGGCTCTCGGGCGGGGGGGCCAAGAGACCCAGTACTTC.

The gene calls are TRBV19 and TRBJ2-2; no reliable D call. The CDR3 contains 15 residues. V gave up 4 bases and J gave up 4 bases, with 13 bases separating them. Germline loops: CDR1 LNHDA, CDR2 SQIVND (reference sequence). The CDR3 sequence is CASSSGRVATGELFF. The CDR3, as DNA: TGTGCCAGTAGTAGTGGGCGCGTGGCCACCGGGGAGCTGTTTTTT.